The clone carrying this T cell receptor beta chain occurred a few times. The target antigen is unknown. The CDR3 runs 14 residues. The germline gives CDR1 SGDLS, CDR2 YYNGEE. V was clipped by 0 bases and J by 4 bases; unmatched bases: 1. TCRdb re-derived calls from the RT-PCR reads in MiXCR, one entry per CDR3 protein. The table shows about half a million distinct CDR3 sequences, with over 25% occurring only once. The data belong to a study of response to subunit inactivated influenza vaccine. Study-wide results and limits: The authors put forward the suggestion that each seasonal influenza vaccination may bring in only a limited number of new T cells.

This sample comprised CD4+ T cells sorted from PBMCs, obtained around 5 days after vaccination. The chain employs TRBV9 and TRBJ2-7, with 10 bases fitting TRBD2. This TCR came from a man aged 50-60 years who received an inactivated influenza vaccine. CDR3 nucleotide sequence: TGTGCCAGCAGCGTAGAACTAGCGGGATACGAGCAGTACTTC. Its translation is CASSVELAGYEQYF.